This TCR beta chain is from a study of cytomegalovirus exposure and HLA in healthy donors. V lost 4 bases to trimming and J lost 2 bases, with 19 bases between them. Germline CDR1 is SGHTA and CDR2 is FQGTGA. CDR3 length equals 17 residues. Primers: 60 Vbeta forward and 13 Jbeta reverse. TCRdb keeps only in-frame clones here, not all; method: immunoSEQ multiplex PCR. The sample includes about 190,000 clones, 70% to 90% seen only once; the top ten take around 2%. The origin of this receptor is a woman aged 18-29 years in good health and CMV-seropositive. The sample was PBMCs. V and J are TRBV7-3 and TRBJ2-3; possibly TRBD2 for D (6 bases). The chain's CDR3 is CASSSGLGVPYTDTQYF. The CDR3 DNA reads as TGTGCCAGCAGCTCGGGACTGGGGGTACCCTACACAGATACGCAGTATTTT. Variable domain in full (rest from reference TRBV7-3 and TRBJ2-3): GAGVSQTPSNKVTEKGKYVELRCDPISGHTALYWYRQSLGQGPEFLIYFQGTGAADDSGLPNDRFFAVRPEGSVSTLKIQRTERGDSAVYLCASSSGLGVPYTDTQYFGPGTRLTVL.